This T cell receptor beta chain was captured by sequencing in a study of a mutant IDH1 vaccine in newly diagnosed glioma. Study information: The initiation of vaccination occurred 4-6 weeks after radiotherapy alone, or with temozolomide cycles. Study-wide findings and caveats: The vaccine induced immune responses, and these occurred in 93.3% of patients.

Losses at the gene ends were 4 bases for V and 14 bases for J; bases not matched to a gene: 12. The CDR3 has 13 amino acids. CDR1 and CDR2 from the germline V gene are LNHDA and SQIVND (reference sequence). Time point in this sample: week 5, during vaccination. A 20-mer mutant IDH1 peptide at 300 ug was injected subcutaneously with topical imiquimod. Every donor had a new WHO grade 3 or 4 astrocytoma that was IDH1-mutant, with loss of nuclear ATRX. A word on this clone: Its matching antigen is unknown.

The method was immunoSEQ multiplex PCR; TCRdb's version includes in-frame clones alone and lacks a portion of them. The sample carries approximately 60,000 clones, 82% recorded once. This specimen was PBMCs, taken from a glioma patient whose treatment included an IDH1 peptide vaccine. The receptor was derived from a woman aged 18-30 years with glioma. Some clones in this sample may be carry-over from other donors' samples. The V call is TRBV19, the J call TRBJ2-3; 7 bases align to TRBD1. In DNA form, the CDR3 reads TGTGCCAGTAGTAAAGAGGGGGCAGGTTCGGGGTATTTT. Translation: CASSKEGAGSGYF.